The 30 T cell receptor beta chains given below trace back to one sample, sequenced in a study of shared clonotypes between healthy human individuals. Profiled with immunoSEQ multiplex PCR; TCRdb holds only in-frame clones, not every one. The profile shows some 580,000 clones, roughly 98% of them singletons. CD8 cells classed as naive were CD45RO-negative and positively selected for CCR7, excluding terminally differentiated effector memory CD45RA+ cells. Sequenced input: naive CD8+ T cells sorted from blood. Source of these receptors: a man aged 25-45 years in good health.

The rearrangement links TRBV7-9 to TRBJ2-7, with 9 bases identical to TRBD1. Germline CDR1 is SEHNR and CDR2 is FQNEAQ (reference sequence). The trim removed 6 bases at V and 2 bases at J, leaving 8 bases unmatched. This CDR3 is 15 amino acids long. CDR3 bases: TGTGCCAGCAGTCCCGGGACAGGGAGACCCTACGAGCAGTACTTC. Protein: CASSPGTGRPYEQYF.

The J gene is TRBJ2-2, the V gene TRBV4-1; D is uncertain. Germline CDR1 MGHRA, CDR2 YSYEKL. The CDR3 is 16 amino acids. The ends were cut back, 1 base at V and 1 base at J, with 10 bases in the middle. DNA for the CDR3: TGCGCCAGCAGCCAAGTTATACAGAGGAACACCGGGGAGCTGTTTTTT. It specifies CASSQVIQRNTGELFF.

The CDR3 DNA is TGTGCCAGCACACTTGTAGGGGAAATCGGAGGCTACACCTTC. Translated, it gives CASTLVGEIGGYTF. The chain links TRBV28 to TRBJ1-2; weak D call: TRBD1 (5 bases). From germline, CDR1 is MDHEN and CDR2 SYDVKM. This CDR3 contains 14 residues. The ends were cut back, 7 bases at V and 8 bases at J, with 20 bases in the middle.

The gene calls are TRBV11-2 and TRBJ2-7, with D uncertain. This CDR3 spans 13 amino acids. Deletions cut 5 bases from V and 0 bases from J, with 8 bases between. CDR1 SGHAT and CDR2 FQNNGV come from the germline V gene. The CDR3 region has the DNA TGTGCCAGCAGCCAGGCAGTCTCCTACGAGCAGTACTTC. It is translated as CASSQAVSYEQYF.

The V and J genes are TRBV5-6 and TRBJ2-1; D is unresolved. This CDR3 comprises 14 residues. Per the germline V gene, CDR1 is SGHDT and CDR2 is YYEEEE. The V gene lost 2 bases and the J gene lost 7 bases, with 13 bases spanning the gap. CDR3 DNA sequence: TGTGCCAGCAGCTTCCTGGGCCCAAAGAATGAGCAGTTCTTC. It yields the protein CASSFLGPKNEQFF.

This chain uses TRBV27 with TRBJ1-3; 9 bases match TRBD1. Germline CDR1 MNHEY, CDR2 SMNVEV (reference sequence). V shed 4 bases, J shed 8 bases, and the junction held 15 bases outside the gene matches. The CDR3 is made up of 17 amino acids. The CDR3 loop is CASSSIPSGTGKDTIYF. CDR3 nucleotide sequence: TGTGCCAGCAGTTCGATACCTTCAGGGACAGGGAAAGACACCATATATTTT.

The CDR3 region is CAITPSAGGPRGEQYF. The CDR3 DNA follows: TGTGCCATCACCCCGTCAGCGGGAGGGCCGAGGGGCGAGCAGTACTTC. The chain combines TRBV10-3 with TRBJ2-7; 10 bases are a match to TRBD2. V was clipped by 7 bases and J by 6 bases; unmatched bases: 15. CDR1 ENHRY and CDR2 SYGVKD come from the germline V gene. The CDR3 loop spans 16 amino acids.

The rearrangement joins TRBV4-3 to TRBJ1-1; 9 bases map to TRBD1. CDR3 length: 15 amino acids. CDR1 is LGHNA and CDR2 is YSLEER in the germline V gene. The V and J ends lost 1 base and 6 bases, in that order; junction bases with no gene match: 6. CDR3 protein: CASSQVGQGQSEAFF. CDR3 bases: TGCGCCAGCAGCCAAGTCGGACAGGGGCAATCTGAAGCTTTCTTT.

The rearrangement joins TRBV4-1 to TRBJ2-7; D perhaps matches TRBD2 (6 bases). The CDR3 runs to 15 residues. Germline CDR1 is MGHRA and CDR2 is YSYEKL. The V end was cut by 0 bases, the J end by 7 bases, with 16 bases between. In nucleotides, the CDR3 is TGCGCCAGCAGCCAAGATATTATGCGGGGACGGGAGCAGTACTTC. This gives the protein CASSQDIMRGREQYF.

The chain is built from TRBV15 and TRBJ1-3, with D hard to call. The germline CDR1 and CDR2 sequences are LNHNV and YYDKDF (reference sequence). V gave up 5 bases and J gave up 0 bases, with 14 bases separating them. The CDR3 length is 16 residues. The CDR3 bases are TGTGCCACCAGCGGCACCGACGGCCTCTCTGGAAACACCATATATTTT. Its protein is CATSGTDGLSGNTIYF.

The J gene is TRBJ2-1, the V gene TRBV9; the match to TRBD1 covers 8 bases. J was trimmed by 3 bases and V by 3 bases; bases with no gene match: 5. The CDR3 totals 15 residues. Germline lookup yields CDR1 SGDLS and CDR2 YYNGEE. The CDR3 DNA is TGTGCCAGCAGCGCAGCCGGGACAGGCTACAATGAGCAGTTCTTC. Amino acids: CASSAAGTGYNEQFF.

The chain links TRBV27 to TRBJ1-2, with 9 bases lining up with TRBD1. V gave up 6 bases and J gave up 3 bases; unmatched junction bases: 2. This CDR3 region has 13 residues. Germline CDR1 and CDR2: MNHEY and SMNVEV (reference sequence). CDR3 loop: CASSWTGDYGYTF. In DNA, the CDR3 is TGTGCCAGCAGCTGGACAGGGGACTATGGCTACACCTTC.

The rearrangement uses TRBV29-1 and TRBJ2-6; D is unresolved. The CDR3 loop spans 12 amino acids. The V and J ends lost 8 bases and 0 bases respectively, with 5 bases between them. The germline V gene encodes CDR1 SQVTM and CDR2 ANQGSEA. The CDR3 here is CSIRSGANVLTF. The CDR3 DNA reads TGCAGCATCCGCTCTGGGGCCAACGTCCTGACTTTC.

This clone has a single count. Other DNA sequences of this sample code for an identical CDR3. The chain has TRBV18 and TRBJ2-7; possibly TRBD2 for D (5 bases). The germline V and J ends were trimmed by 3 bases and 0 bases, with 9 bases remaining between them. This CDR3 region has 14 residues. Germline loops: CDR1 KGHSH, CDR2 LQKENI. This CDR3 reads CASSPDGSSYEQYF. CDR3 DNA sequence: TGTGCCAGCTCACCGGATGGGAGCTCCTACGAGCAGTACTTC.

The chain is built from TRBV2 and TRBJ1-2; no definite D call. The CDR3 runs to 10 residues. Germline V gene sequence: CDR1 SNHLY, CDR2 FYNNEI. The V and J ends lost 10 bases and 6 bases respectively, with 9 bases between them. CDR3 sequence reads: CATRSDGYTF. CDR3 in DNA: TGTGCCACGCGCTCTGATGGCTACACCTTC.

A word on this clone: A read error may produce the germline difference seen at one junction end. The CDR3 here is CASSEALLPKIYEQYF. The CDR3 DNA follows: TGTGCTAGCAGTGAAGCGCTTCTTCCGAAGATTTACGAGCAGTACTTC. The V call is TRBV2, the J call TRBJ2-7; D remains unclear. This CDR3 has 16 residues. Germline V lookup: CDR1 SNHLY, CDR2 FYNNEI. The full variable domain, completed using reference TRBV2 and TRBJ2-7, is EPEVTQTPSHQVTQMGQEVILRCVPISNHLYFYWYRQILGQKVEFLVSFYNNEISEKSEIFDDQFSVERPDGSNFTLKIRSTKLEDSAMYFCASSEALLPKIYEQYFGPGTRLTVT.

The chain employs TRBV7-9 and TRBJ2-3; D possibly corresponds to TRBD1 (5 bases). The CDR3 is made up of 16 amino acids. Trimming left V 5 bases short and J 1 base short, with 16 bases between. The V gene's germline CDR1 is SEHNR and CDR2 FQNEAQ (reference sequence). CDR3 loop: CASSPRVIAGTDTQYF. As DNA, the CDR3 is TGTGCCAGCAGCCCCAGGGTCATCGCGGGCACAGATACGCAGTATTTT.

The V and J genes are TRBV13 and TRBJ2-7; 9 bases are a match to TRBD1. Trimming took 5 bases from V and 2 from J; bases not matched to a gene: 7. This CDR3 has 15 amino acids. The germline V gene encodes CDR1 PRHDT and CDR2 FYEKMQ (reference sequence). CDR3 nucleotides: TGTGCCAGCAGCCTAGAGGGACAGGGAACCTACGAGCAGTACTTC. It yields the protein CASSLEGQGTYEQYF.

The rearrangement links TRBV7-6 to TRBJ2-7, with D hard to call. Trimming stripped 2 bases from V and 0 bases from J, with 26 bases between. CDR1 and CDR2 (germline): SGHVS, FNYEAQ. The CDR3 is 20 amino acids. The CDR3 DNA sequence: TGTGCCAGCAGCTTACTTGTTGCACAGAGAGTGTCCTCAAGCTCCTACGAGCAGTACTTC. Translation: CASSLLVAQRVSSSSYEQYF. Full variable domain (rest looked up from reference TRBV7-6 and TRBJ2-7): GAGVSQSPRYKVTKRGQDVALRCDPISGHVSLYWYRQALGQGPEFLTYFNYEAQQDKSGLPNDRFSAERPEGSISTLTIQRTEQRDSAMYRCASSLLVAQRVSSSSYEQYFGPGTRLTVT.

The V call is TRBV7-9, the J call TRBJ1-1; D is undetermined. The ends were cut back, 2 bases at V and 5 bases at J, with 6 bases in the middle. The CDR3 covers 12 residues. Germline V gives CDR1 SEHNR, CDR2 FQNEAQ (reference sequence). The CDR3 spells CASSLKPTEAFF. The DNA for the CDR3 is TGTGCCAGCAGCTTAAAACCGACTGAAGCTTTCTTT.

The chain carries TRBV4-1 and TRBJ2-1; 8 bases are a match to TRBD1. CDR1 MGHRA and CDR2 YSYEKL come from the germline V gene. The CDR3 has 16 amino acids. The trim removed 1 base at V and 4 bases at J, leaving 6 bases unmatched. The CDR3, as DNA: TGCGCCAGCAGCCAAGTAGACAGGGGAATATACAATGAGCAGTTCTTC. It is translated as CASSQVDRGIYNEQFF.

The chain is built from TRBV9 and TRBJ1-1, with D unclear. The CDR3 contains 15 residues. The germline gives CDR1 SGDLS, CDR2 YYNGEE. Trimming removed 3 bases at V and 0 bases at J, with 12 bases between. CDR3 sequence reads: CASSAGPRVNTEAFF. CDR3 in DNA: TGTGCCAGCAGCGCCGGCCCCCGCGTGAACACTGAAGCTTTCTTT.

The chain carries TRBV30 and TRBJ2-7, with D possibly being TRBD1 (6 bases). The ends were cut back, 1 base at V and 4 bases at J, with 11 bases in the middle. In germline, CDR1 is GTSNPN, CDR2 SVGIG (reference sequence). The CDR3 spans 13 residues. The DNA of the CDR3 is TGTGCCTGGAGTGGAACCACAGGGTACGAGCAGTACTTC. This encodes CAWSGTTGYEQYF.

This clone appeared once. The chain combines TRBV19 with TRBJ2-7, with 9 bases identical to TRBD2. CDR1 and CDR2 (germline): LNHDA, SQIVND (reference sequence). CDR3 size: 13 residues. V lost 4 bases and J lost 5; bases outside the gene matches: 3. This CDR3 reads CASSTASGNEQYF. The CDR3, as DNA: TGTGCCAGTAGTACGGCTAGCGGGAACGAGCAGTACTTC.

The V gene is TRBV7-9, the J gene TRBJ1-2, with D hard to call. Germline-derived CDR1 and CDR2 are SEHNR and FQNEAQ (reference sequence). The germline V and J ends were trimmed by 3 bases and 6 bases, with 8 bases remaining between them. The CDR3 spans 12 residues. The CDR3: CASSFYEDGYTF. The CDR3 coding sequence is TGTGCCAGCAGCTTTTACGAGGATGGCTACACCTTC.

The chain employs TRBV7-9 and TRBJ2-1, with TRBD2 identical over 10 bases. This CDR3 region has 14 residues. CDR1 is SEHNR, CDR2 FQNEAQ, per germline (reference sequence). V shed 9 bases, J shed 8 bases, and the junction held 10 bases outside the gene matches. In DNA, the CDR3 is TGTGCCAGGGTCCCTCTAGCGGGAGTCGATGAGCAGTTCTTC. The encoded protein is CARVPLAGVDEQFF.

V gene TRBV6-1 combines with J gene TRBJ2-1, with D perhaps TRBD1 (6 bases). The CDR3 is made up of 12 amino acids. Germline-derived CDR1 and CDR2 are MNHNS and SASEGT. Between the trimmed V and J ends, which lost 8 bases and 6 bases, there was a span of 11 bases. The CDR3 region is CASQDSSNEQFF. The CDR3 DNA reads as TGTGCCAGCCAGGACAGCTCCAATGAGCAGTTCTTC.

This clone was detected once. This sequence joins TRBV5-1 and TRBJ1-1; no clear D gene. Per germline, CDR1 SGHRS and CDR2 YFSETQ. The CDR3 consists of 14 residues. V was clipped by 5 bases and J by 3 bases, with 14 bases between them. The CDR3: CASSPKAADTEAFF. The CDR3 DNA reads TGCGCCAGCAGTCCGAAAGCGGCGGACACTGAAGCTTTCTTT.

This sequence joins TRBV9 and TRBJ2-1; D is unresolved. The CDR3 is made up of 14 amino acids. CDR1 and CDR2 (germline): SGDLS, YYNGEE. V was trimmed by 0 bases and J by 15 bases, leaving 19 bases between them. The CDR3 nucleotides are TGTGCCAGCAGCGTAGGTTGGTCCCCCGGCGTGCGGTTCTTC. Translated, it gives CASSVGWSPGVRFF.

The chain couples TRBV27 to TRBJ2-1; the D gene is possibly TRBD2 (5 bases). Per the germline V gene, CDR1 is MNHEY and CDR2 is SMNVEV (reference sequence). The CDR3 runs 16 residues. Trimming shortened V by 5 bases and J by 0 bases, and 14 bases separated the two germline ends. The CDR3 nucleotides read TGTGCCAGCAGTCCCGAACTAGGGAGCTCCTACAATGAGCAGTTCTTC. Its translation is CASSPELGSSYNEQFF.